This T cell receptor (beta chain) is from a study of blood T cell repertoires in COVID-19. Study-wide background: In each case, the material was cDNA or gDNA derived from T cells, B-cell-depleted T cells, or PBMCs.

The assay was immunoSEQ multiplex PCR, and TCRdb's table has in-frame clones only and misses some. Here the sample spans 200,000 to 250,000 clones, more than 80% being singletons. Germline values: CDR1 ENHRY, CDR2 SYGVKD. The CDR3 loop spans 16 amino acids. Trimming pared 2 bases from V and 6 bases from J, leaving 14 bases between. Clinical histories supplied by participants themselves formed the basis of cohort assignment. Cohort 3 recovered donors had two negative PCRs, clearance, or symptom resolution. The receptor was isolated from a man aged 55 to 70 who had recovered from COVID-19. The rearrangement joins TRBV10-3 to TRBJ1-6; tentative D call: TRBD1 (5 bases). Sequenced: PBMCs or T cells enriched from blood (not recorded which). This CDR3 is CAISERMDISNSPLHF. Written as DNA, the CDR3 is TGTGCCATCAGTGAGAGGATGGACATCTCTAATTCACCCCTCCACTTT.